This entry features one TCR beta chain sequence. Its antigen is currently unknown. The sample originates from a study of blood T cells in healthy people across ages. The study's findings and limits: Long-lived donors carried more naive CD4+ cells and greater diversity than aged donors. TCR beta diversity tracked closely with naive T cell percentage.

Using a J-beta primer mix together with a sample-barcoded 5' primer, a second PCR was run for about 7 to 12 cycles. TCRdb used MiXCR to reprocess the 5' RACE reads, holding one entry per CDR3 protein. The sample includes more than 500,000 distinct CDR3 sequences, approximately 30% of them seen just once. Each donor gave approximately 9.1 milliliters of peripheral blood. The V segment lost 0 bases and the J segment 0 bases; nucleotides outside the gene matches: 4. This CDR3 comprises 16 residues. Looked up from germline, CDR1 is MNHEY and CDR2 is SVGAGI. This chain joins TRBV6-5 and TRBJ1-1; 7 nucleotides agree with TRBD1. This receptor was obtained from a woman in her sixties or seventies in good health. Sequences were obtained from blood. CDR3 loop: CASSYSWTGVNTEAFF. The CDR3 bases are TGTGCCAGCAGTTACTCGTGGACAGGAGTGAACACTGAAGCTTTCTTT.